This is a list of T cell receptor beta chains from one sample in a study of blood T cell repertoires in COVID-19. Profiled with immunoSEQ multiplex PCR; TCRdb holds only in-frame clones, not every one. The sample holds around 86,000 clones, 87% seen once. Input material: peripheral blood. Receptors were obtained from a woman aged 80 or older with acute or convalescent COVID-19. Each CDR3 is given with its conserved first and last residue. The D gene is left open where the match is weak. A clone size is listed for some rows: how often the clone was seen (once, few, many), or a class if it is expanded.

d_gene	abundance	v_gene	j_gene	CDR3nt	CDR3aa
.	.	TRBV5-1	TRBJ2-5	TGCGCCAGCAGTCTCACCCAGTTACAAGAGACCCAGTACTTC	CASSLTQLQETQYF
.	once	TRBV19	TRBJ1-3	TGTGCCAGTAGGGACTGGACGTACTCCGGGGGAAACACCATATATTTT	CASRDWTYSGGNTIYF
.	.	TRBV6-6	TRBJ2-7	TGTGCCAGCAGCCGATCTGCGCGCGAGCAGTACTTC	CASSRSAREQYF
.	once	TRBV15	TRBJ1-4	TGTGCCACCAGCACTAGAAGGCCCGCTAATGAAAAACTGTTTTTT	CATSTRRPANEKLFF
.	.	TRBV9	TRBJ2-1	TGTGCCAGCAGCGTAGGGACAGCTTACAATGAGCAGTTCTTC	CASSVGTAYNEQFF
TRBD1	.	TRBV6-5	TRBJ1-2	TGTGCCAGCATTACACCGGGACAGGGAAACTATGGCTACACCTTC	CASITPGQGNYGYTF
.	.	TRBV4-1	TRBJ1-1	TGCGCCAGCAGCCAAGACAGGGACACTGAAGCTTTCTTT	CASSQDRDTEAFF
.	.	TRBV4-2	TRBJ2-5	TGTGCCAGCAGCCAAGGGGGGAGGCGCGGCTACAGCGGGGAGACCCAGTACTTC	CASSQGGRRGYSGETQYF
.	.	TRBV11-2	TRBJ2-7	TGTGCCAGCAGCTTGACGGGTGCGGGATCCTACGAGCAGTACTTC	CASSLTGAGSYEQYF
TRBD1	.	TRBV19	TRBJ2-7	TGTGCCAGTAGTCCCAGGGACAGGTCCTACGAGCAGTACTTC	CASSPRDRSYEQYF
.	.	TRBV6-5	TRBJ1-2	TGTGCCAGCAGATCCTCAGGGCATGGCTACACCTTC	CASRSSGHGYTF
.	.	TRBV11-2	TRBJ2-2	TGTGCCAGCAGCTCTCTGGACAGAGCCACCGGGGAGCTGTTTTTT	CASSSLDRATGELFF
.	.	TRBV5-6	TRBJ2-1	TGTGCCAGCAGCTTGCGCGGGGCGTTAGAGCAGTTCTTC	CASSLRGALEQFF
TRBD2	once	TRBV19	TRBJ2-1	TGTGCCAGTAGTATTTTGAGCGGGGGGCCCTACAATGAGCAGTTCTTC	CASSILSGGPYNEQFF
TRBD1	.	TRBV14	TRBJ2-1	TGTGCCAGCAGCCGAGGACAGGCCTACAATGAGCAGTTCTTC	CASSRGQAYNEQFF
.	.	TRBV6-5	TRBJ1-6	TGTGCCAGCAGTTACTCGAGTACGGGGGGGTCACCCCTCCACTTT	CASSYSSTGGSPLHF
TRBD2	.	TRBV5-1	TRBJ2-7	TGCGCCAGCAGCGAGGGAACTACTAGCGGGAAGTACGAGCAGTACTTC	CASSEGTTSGKYEQYF
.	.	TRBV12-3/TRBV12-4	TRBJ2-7	TGTGCCAGCAGTTTGGGGGGAGAGCAGTACTTC	CASSLGGEQYF
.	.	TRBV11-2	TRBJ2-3	TGTGCCAGCAGCCCCCGAGATACGCAGTATTTT	CASSPRDTQYF
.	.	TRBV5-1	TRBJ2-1	TGCGCCAGCAGCTTGTCATCGGCGGTCTACAATGAGCAGTTCTTC	CASSLSSAVYNEQFF
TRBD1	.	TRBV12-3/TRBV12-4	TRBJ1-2	TGTGCCAGCAGCCAGGGACAGGGGACCGGCTACACCTTC	CASSQGQGTGYTF
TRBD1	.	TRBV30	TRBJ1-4	TGTGCCTGGGATTTTCAGGGGGCGAAAGAAAAACTGTTTTTT	CAWDFQGAKEKLFF
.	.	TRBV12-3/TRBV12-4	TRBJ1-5	TGTGCCAGCAGTTTTGGGGCGAGCCAGCCCCAGCATTTT	CASSFGASQPQHF
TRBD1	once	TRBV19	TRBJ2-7	TGTGCCAGTAGTACCCAGGGACAGTCTTCCTACGAGCAGTACTTC	CASSTQGQSSYEQYF
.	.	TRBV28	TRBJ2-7	TGTGCCAGCAGTCTGGAGGGCTACGAGCAGTACTTC	CASSLEGYEQYF
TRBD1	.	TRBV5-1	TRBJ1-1	TGCGCCAGCACATACAGTGGACAGGGCGCTGAAGCTTTCTTT	CASTYSGQGAEAFF
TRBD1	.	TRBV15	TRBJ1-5	TGTGCCACCAGCAGACCCTACCAGGGGGCAGTTCAGCCCCAGCATTTT	CATSRPYQGAVQPQHF
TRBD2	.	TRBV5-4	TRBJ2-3	TGTGCCAGCAGCTTAGATGGTCGCGGGGGTCGAGATACGCAGTATTTT	CASSLDGRGGRDTQYF
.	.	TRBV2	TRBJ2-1	TGTGCCAGCAAGGGGTTATATAGGGGGAATTATATCGACAATGAGCAGTTCTTC	CASKGLYRGNYIDNEQFF
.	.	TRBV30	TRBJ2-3	TGTGCCTGGGTTGGGAGGGGGAAGGGTACGCAGTATTTT	CAWVGRGKGTQYF
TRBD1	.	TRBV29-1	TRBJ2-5	TGCAGCGTTTCACAGGGGGCCCGGGAGACCCAGTACTTC	CSVSQGARETQYF
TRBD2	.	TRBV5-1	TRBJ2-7	TGCGCCAGCAGGCGGGCGGGAGCCTACGAGCAGTACTTC	CASRRAGAYEQYF
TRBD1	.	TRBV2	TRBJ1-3	TGTGCCAGCCGTGGACAGGGAGGCTCTGGAAACACCATATATTTT	CASRGQGGSGNTIYF
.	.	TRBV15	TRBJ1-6	TGTGCCACCAGCAGAGATCTGTTGTCCGCTGAGAATTCACCCCTCCACTTT	CATSRDLLSAENSPLHF
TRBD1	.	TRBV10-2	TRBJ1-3	TGCGCCAGCGGGGACAGGGGGCAAGGAAACACCATATATTTT	CASGDRGQGNTIYF
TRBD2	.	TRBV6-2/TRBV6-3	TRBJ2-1	TGTGCCAGCAGTTATCGCGGGGGGGCAGGGGAGCAGTTCTTC	CASSYRGGAGEQFF
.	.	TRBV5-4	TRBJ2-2	TGTGCCAGCAGCGTTGGACTAGGGGGTACCGGGGAGCTGTTTTTT	CASSVGLGGTGELFF
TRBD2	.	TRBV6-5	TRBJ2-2	TGTGCCAGCAAGACTAGCGAGGCACCCACCGGGGAGCTGTTTTTT	CASKTSEAPTGELFF
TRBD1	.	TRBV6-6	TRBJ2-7	TGTGCCAGCACGAGACAGGGATCGGCCTACGAGCAGTACTTC	CASTRQGSAYEQYF
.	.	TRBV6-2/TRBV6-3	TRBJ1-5	TGTGCCAGCAGTGCCTCAGGGTCCCAGTATTCTAATCAGCCCCAGCATTTT	CASSASGSQYSNQPQHF
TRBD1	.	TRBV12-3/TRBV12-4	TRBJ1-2	TGTGCCAGCAGTACCGGGACAGACTATGGCTACACCTTC	CASSTGTDYGYTF
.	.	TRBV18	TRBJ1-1	TGTGCCAGCTGTACCGTAGGGGGTGGGGAAGCTTTCTTT	CASCTVGGGEAFF
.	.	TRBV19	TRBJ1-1	TGTGCCAGCTCCTCGGGGGTTTATACTGAAGCTTTCTTT	CASSSGVYTEAFF
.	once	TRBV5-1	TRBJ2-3	TGCGCCAGCAGCTTGGATTCGTTCAGGGATACGCAGTATTTT	CASSLDSFRDTQYF
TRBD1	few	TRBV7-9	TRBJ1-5	TGTGCCAGCAGCTTAGCGATGACAGGGTCGAGCAATCAGCCCCAGCATTTT	CASSLAMTGSSNQPQHF
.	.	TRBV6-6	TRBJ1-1	TGTGCCAGCAGTTACGGGCAGGGTGAAGCTTTCTTT	CASSYGQGEAFF
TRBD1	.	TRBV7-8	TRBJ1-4	TGTGCCAGCAGCACAAAGACAGGGGTCCCTGCAACTAATGAAAAACTGTTTTTT	CASSTKTGVPATNEKLFF
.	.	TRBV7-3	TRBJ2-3	TGTGCCAGCAGCTTATTGTCAGGCACAGATACGCAGTATTTT	CASSLLSGTDTQYF
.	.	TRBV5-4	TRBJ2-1	TGTGCCAGCAGCCCCTGGGTGGGGGCGGGTGAGCAGTTCTTC	CASSPWVGAGEQFF